A single sample gave rise to the 10 T cell receptor beta chains below, sequenced in a study of Ad26.COV2.S vaccination and SARS-CoV-2 variants. Clones were sequenced by immunoSEQ multiplex PCR, and TCRdb holds only the in-frame ones, with some missing. The table records 400,000 to 500,000 clones, more than 75% of them present only once. Documented treatment: around 19 received Ad26.COV2.S at low or high dose, single or two shots; several received placebo; per-sample allocation not given. The samples were gathered on day 63 after the first injection of vaccine or placebo. This specimen was peripheral blood, taken in a trial of Ad26.COV2.S vaccine versus placebo. The source is a person aged 18 to 65 who received the Ad26.COV2.S COVID-19 vaccine or a placebo.

This chain joins TRBV5-5 and TRBJ2-3; D is perhaps TRBD1 (5 bases). Germline loops: CDR1 SGHKS, CDR2 YYEKEE (reference sequence). V was trimmed by 0 bases and J by 1 base, leaving 9 bases between them. This CDR3 has 15 amino acids. For the CDR3, the DNA is TGTGCCAGCAGCTTGGGGGTACAGGGCACAGATACGCAGTATTTT. Its translation: CASSLGVQGTDTQYF.

This rearrangement joins TRBV20-1 to TRBJ1-1, with D unclear. V lost 3 bases and J 1 base, leaving 9 bases between the germline ends. Germline CDR1 reads DFQATT; CDR2 reads SNEGSKA (reference sequence). The CDR3 covers 13 residues. In DNA, the CDR3 is TGCAGTGCTAGTCTCCAGGCGAACACTGAAGCTTTCTTT. This sequence encodes CSASLQANTEAFF.

The J gene is TRBJ2-3, the V gene TRBV2; 9 nucleotides agree with TRBD2. There are 15 residues in the CDR3. With 10 bases clipped from V and 4 bases from J, the junction kept 12 bases outside the gene matches. Germline-derived CDR1 and CDR2 are SNHLY and FYNNEI. The CDR3 sequence is CANRLVAGASDTQYF. The CDR3 DNA is TGTGCCAACCGACTGGTAGCGGGGGCCTCAGATACGCAGTATTTT. Filled out from reference TRBV2 and TRBJ2-3, the complete variable domain reads EPEVTQTPSHQVTQMGQEVILRCVPISNHLYFYWYRQILGQKVEFLVSFYNNEISEKSEIFDDQFSVERPDGSNFTLKIRSTKLEDSAMYFCANRLVAGASDTQYFGPGTRLTVL.

The chain recombines TRBV13 with TRBJ1-5; D is uncertain. V lost 4 bases to trimming and J lost 6 bases, with 10 bases between them. The CDR3 contains 13 residues. Germline lookup yields CDR1 PRHDT and CDR2 FYEKMQ (reference sequence). CDR3 sequence (DNA): TGTGCCAGCAGCTCCGGGAGGGCTCAGCCCCAGCATTTT. It specifies CASSSGRAQPQHF.

The rearrangement joins TRBV18 to TRBJ1-6; a weak D match, TRBD1 (5 bases). Trimming pared 2 bases from V and 4 bases from J, leaving 18 bases between. The CDR3 is 18 residues long. The germline V gene encodes CDR1 KGHSH and CDR2 LQKENI. CDR3 in DNA: TGTGCCAGCTCACCAATTTTTAAGACAGATTCGTATAATTCACCCCTCCACTTT. Translation: CASSPIFKTDSYNSPLHF.

V gene TRBV3-1 (or the pseudogene TRBV3-2) combines with J gene TRBJ2-3; D unresolved. V was cut by 4 bases and J by 15 bases, with 17 bases left in between. CDR3 length equals 12 residues. Per the germline V gene, CDR1 is LGHDT and CDR2 is YNNKEL (reference sequence). DNA of the CDR3: TGTGCCAGCAGCCCAGGAGCCAGGACGGCATATTTT. This translates into CASSPGARTAYF.

V usage is TRBV7-2 and J usage is TRBJ1-1; the match to TRBD1 covers 7 bases. The V gene end was trimmed by 2 bases and the J gene end by 4 bases; junction bases not matched to a gene: 13. CDR1 is SGHTA and CDR2 is FQGNSA in the germline V gene. The CDR3 contains 17 residues. The CDR3 DNA sequence: TGTGCCAGCAGCTTAAGTAGGGACAGACTTATGACCACTGAAGCTTTCTTT. It codes for CASSLSRDRLMTTEAFF.

This rearrangement joins TRBV9 to TRBJ1-2, with D hard to call. Germline V gene sequence: CDR1 SGDLS, CDR2 YYNGEE. The CDR3 is 14 amino acids. V was pared by 0 bases and J by 4 bases, with 10 bases between. The CDR3 sequence: CASSVAVKVYGYTF. The CDR3 DNA sequence: TGTGCCAGCAGCGTAGCTGTGAAAGTCTATGGCTACACCTTC. The variable domain in full, completed from reference TRBV9 and TRBJ1-2, reads DSGVTQTPKHLITATGQRVTLRCSPRSGDLSVYWYQQSLDQGLQFLIQYYNGEERAKGNILERFSAQQFPDLHSELNLSSLELGDSALYFCASSVAVKVYGYTFGSGTRLTVV.

The V and J genes are TRBV19 and TRBJ2-7; 10 nucleotides match TRBD1. CDR3 size: 15 residues. Unmatched junction bases numbered 7, after V lost 5 bases and J lost 3 bases. Per the germline V gene, CDR1 is LNHDA and CDR2 is SQIVND (reference sequence). The CDR3 protein is CASSPGQGPFYEQYF. The CDR3 nucleotides read TGTGCCAGTAGTCCGGGACAGGGGCCTTTCTACGAGCAGTACTTC.

This clone was found once. The chain recombines TRBV9 with TRBJ2-2; 7 bases fit TRBD1. Per the germline V gene, CDR1 is SGDLS and CDR2 is YYNGEE. The CDR3 covers 14 residues. V was clipped by 3 bases and J by 5 bases; unmatched bases: 4. The CDR3 DNA reads TGTGCCAGCAGCGACAGGGGTAATACCGGGGAGCTGTTTTTT. It is translated as CASSDRGNTGELFF. The full variable domain, completed using reference TRBV9 and TRBJ2-2, is DSGVTQTPKHLITATGQRVTLRCSPRSGDLSVYWYQQSLDQGLQFLIQYYNGEERAKGNILERFSAQQFPDLHSELNLSSLELGDSALYFCASSDRGNTGELFFGEGSRLTVL.